The next 5 T cell receptor beta chains were all read from a single sample in a study of cytomegalovirus exposure and HLA in healthy donors. PCR involved 60 Vbeta and 13 Jbeta primers. Using immunoSEQ multiplex PCR, the repertoire was profiled, and TCRdb retains in-frame clones only, with some absent. This sample has more than 200,000 clones, with about 83% found just once. Sample: PBMCs. The source is a human donor in good health.

This clone appeared once. The chain is built from TRBV18 and TRBJ2-7, with 7 bases that match TRBD1. The junction had 1 base not matched to a gene; V was cut back by 1 base and J by 4 bases. There are 13 residues in the CDR3. Germline CDR1 KGHSH, CDR2 LQKENI. The CDR3 here is CASSPQGAYEQYF. The DNA for the CDR3 is TGTGCCAGCTCACCACAGGGGGCATACGAGCAGTACTTC.

The genes are TRBV11-2 and TRBJ2-3; D is ambiguous. CDR3 size: 13 residues. V lost 2 bases and J 4 bases, leaving 7 bases between the germline ends. CDR1 SGHAT and CDR2 FQNNGV come from the germline V gene. DNA for the CDR3: TGTGCCAGCAGCTTAATCCGGGCAGATACGCAGTATTTT. Translated, it gives CASSLIRADTQYF.

V gene TRBV4-1 combines with J gene TRBJ2-7, with 9 bases that match TRBD2. V gave up 0 bases and J gave up 5 bases; unmatched junction bases: 5. Germline assignment: CDR1 MGHRA and CDR2 YSYEKL. This CDR3 spans 15 amino acids. This CDR3 is CASSQDLAGRNEQYF. DNA for the CDR3: TGCGCCAGCAGCCAAGATCTAGCGGGGCGGAACGAGCAGTACTTC.

Concerning this clone: One junction end does not reproduce the germline sequence, and a read error may be involved. J is TRBJ1-2 and V is TRBV7-2; D unresolved. The CDR3 extends over 15 amino acids. The V gene's germline CDR1 is SGHTA and CDR2 FQGNSA. The CDR3 region is CASSLGTGNNYRYTF. In DNA, the CDR3 is TGTGCCAGCAGCTTAGGTACGGGAAACAACTATCGCTACACCTTC.

The chain has TRBV2 and TRBJ1-1, with TRBD1 identical over 7 bases. Germline loops: CDR1 SNHLY, CDR2 FYNNEI. This CDR3 has 16 residues. J lost 1 base, V lost 6 bases, and 11 bases had no gene match. The CDR3 spells CASSLRDSFTNTEAFF. The DNA of the CDR3 is TGTGCCAGCAGCCTACGGGACAGCTTTACGAACACTGAAGCTTTCTTT.